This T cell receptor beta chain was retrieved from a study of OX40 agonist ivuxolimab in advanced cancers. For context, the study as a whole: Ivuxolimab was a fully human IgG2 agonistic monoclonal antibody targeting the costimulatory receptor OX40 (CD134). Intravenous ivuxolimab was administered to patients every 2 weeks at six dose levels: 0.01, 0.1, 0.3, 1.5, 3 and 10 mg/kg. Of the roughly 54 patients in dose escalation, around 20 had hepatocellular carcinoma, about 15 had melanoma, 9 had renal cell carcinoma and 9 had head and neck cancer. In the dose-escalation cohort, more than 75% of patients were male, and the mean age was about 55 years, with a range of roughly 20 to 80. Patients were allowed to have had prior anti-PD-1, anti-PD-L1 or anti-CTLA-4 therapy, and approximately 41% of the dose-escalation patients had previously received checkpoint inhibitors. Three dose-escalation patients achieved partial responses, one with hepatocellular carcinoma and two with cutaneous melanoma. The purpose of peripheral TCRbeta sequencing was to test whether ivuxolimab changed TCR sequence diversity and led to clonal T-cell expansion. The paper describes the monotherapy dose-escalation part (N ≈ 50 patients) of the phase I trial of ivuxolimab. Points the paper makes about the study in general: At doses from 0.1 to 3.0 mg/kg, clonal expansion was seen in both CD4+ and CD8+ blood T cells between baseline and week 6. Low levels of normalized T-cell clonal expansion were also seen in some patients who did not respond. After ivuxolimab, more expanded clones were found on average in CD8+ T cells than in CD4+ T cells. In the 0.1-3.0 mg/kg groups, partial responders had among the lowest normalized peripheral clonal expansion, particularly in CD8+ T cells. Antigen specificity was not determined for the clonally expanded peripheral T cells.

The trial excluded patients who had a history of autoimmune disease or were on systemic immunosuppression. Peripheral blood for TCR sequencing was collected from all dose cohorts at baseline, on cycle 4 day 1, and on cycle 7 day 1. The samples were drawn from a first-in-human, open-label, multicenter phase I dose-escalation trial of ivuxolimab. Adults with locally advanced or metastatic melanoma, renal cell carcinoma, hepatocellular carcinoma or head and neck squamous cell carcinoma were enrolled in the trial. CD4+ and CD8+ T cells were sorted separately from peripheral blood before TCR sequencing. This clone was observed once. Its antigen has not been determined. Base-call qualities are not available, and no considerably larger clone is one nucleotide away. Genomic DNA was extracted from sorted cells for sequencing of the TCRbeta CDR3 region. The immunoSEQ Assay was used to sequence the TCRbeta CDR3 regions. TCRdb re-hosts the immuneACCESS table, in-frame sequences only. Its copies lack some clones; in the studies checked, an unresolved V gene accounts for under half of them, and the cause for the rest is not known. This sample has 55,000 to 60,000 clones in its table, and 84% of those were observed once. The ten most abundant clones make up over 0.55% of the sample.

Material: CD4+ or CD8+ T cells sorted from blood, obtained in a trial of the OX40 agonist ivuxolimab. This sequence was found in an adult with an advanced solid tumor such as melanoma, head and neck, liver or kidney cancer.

This receptor has the CDR3 CASSPYGDGETQYF. The nucleotide sequence is TGTGCCAGCAGCCCTTACGGGGATGGAGAGACCCAGTACTTC. The chain couples TRBV2 to TRBJ2-5; TRBD2 is a weak D gene call, 5 bases matching. V is pared back by 6 bases and J by 4 bases, with 15 bases lying between the germline termini. Inclusive of the bounding cysteine and phenylalanine, the CDR3 is 14 residues long. Kept here is only the CDR3 DNA, which spans 42 bases and is read in frame from base 1. CDR1 and CDR2 are read off the germline V gene as SNHLY and FYNNEI. Where the CDR3 stops, the reference TRBV2 and TRBJ2-5 genes take over; the full variable domain is EPEVTQTPSHQVTQMGQEVILRCVPISNHLYFYWYRQILGQKVEFLVSFYNNEISEKSEIFDDQFSVERPDGSNFTLKIRSTKLEDSAMYFCASSPYGDGETQYFGPGTRLLVL.